The 6 T cell receptor beta chains presented below share a single source sample, sequenced in a study of blood T cell repertoires in COVID-19. TCRdb keeps only in-frame clones here, not all; method: immunoSEQ multiplex PCR. The data show about 280,000 clones, 75% to 90% seen once. Sequencing was carried out using peripheral blood. The receptors stem from a woman in her 30s who had recovered from COVID-19.

The J gene is TRBJ2-2, the V gene TRBV6-4; tentative D call: TRBD1 (7 bases). CDR1 and CDR2 (germline): MRHNA, SNTAGT. The CDR3 runs 14 residues. Trimming took off 6 bases at V and 6 bases at J, with 14 bases between the two ends. The CDR3 DNA sequence: TGTGCCAGCAGAACGGAGGGGGCATCCGGGGAGCTGTTTTTT. Amino acids: CASRTEGASGELFF.

This chain links TRBV4-3 with TRBJ1-6; D possibly corresponds to TRBD1 (5 bases). The ends were cut back, 5 bases at V and 9 bases at J, with 17 bases in the middle. CDR3 length equals 15 residues. The germline gives CDR1 LGHNA, CDR2 YSLEER. In DNA form, the CDR3 reads TGCGCCAGCAGCTCAGAAAGGGGTGGCAGTTCACCCCTCCACTTT. Amino acid sequence: CASSSERGGSSPLHF.

This clone has just one count. CDR3 DNA sequence: TGTGCCAGCAGCTTAGATCCCAGGGGAACCTCACCCCTCCACTTT. As protein: CASSLDPRGTSPLHF. V usage is TRBV11-3 and J usage is TRBJ1-6; maybe TRBD1 (6 bases). The CDR3 sequence is 15 residues long. V was cut by 0 bases and J by 10 bases, with 13 bases left in between. The germline V gene encodes CDR1 SGHNT and CDR2 YENEEA.

This sequence joins TRBV2 and TRBJ1-4; D is unclear. The V and J ends lost 5 bases and 8 bases respectively, with 12 bases between them. This CDR3 contains 13 residues. Germline V CDR1 and CDR2: SNHLY, FYNNEI. CDR3 sequence: CASSTEDPEKLFF. The CDR3 region has the DNA TGTGCCAGCAGTACGGAGGATCCCGAAAAACTGTTTTTT. Full variable domain (missing parts from reference TRBV2 and TRBJ1-4): EPEVTQTPSHQVTQMGQEVILRCVPISNHLYFYWYRQILGQKVEFLVSFYNNEISEKSEIFDDQFSVERPDGSNFTLKIRSTKLEDSAMYFCASSTEDPEKLFFGSGTQLSVL.

The rearrangement joins TRBV28 to TRBJ2-2, with a possible D match to TRBD1 (6 bases). The CDR3 runs 15 residues. Germline V gene lookup returns CDR1 MDHEN and CDR2 SYDVKM. V lost 2 bases, J lost 5 bases, and 12 bases lay in between. The CDR3 DNA reads TGTGCCAGCAGTTTACCAGGGGCGCGGACCGGGGAGCTGTTTTTT. It specifies CASSLPGARTGELFF.

CDR3 loop: CASSPTDRGRGKGYNEQFF. In nucleotides, the CDR3 is TGCGCCAGCAGCCCCACGGACAGGGGGCGAGGTAAAGGCTACAATGAGCAGTTCTTC. The chain has TRBV4-3 and TRBJ2-1; 11 positions agree with TRBD1. The CDR3 spans 19 residues. Per germline, CDR1 LGHNA and CDR2 YSLEER. Germline trimming cut 4 bases from V and 3 bases from J; bases unmatched to any gene: 14.